This T cell receptor beta chain appears in the sequencing data of a study of CD8 T cells in Susac syndrome. TEMRA cells were FACS-enriched, while CD8+ and CD4+ T cells were negatively isolated. V was clipped by 5 bases and J by 3 bases; unmatched bases: 7. The V gene's germline CDR1 is MGHRA and CDR2 YSYEKL. This CDR3 is 15 amino acids long. Random hexamers were used to reverse transcribe about 0.5 to 1 ug of RNA. The method of amplification for TCR beta CDR3 was immunoSEQ multiplex PCR, covering 54 Vbeta and 13 Jbeta. TCRdb redid the calling of the immunoSEQ multiplex PCR reads with MiXCR, one entry per CDR3 protein. In the table there are some 180,000 distinct CDR3 sequences, around 93% of which are singletons.

The TCR sequence derives from a human donor in good health. The chain links TRBV4-1 to TRBJ2-3; 8 bases agree with TRBD1. The source material was CD4+ T cells from PBMCs. The CDR3, as DNA: TGCGCCAGCAGCTTTACAGGGGGTATGACAGATACGCAGTATTTT. Translation gives CASSFTGGMTDTQYF.